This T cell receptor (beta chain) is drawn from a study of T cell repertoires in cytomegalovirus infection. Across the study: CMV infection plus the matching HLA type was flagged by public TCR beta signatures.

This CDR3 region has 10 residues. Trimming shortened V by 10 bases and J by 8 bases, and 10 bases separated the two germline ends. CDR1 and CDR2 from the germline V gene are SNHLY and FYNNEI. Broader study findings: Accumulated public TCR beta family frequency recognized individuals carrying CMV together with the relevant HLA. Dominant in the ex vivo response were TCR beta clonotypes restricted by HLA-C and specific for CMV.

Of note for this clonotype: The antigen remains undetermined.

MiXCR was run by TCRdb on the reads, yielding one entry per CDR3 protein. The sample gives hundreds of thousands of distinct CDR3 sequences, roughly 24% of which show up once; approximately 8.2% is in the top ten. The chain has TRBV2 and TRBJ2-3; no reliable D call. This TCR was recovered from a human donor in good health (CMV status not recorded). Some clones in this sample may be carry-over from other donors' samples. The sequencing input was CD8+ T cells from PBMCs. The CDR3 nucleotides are TGTGCCACCTCACTGGCTACGCAGTATTTT. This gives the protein CATSLATQYF.